This T cell receptor beta chain originates from a study of regulatory T cells in long-lasting Graves disease. Overall study results and limits: Persistent Graves' patients showed less TCR diversity than newly diagnosed patients showed. Examination was confined to peripheral blood, excluding thyroid tissue.

For TCR beta, libraries came from iRepertoire HTBI primers and Arm-PCR of CDR3 regions. Via MiXCR, TCRdb re-called the multiplex PCR reads, giving one row per CDR3 protein. The table has more than 300,000 distinct CDR3 sequences, over 9.5% seen once. Trimming pared 1 base from V and 7 bases from J, leaving 11 bases between. The CDR3 contains 14 residues. The germline V gene has CDR1 SGHTA and CDR2 FQGNSA. This clonotype was recorded at least ten times. Its specificity is unknown. Time point specified: newly diagnosed GD, antithyroid drugs for less than 3 months. Generation of the TCR library employed RNA extracted from PBMCs. This same sample was also taken into another study, of T cells in Graves' hyperthyroidism and ophthalmopathy. From that report: Graves' hyperthyroidism showing no ophthalmopathy progression within 18 months was considered stable. HTBI primers drove first-round RT-PCR of the TCR CDR3.

The source material was peripheral blood mononuclear cells (PBMCs), sampled at new diagnosis, from a patient treated with antithyroid drugs. The TCR originated in a woman younger than 35 with Graves disease. The chain couples TRBV7-2 to TRBJ2-1; D unclear. The chain's CDR3 is CASSLERRLNEQFF. The CDR3 region has the DNA TGTGCCAGCAGCTTAGAGCGCCGACTTAATGAGCAGTTCTTC.